These T cell receptor beta chains were read from a single sample in a study of cytomegalovirus exposure and HLA in healthy donors. Here immunoSEQ multiplex PCR was the method, and the copy in TCRdb shows in-frame clones only, minus some. The data hold under 200,000 clones, with approximately 80% observed a single time. Sequencing was performed on PBMCs. Receptors originate from a woman in her 30s in good health and CMV-seropositive. Both conserved end residues are part of each CDR3. D genes are given only for firm matches. Clone size is stated in some rows and not others, as once, few, many or a class when expanded.

clone size,J gene,D gene,V gene,CDR3 DNA,CDR3 protein
NA,TRBJ1-1,TRBD1,TRBV6-5,TGTGCCAGCAGTTTGCCCGGGACAGGGGCCACTGAAGCTTTCTTT,CASSLPGTGATEAFF
few,TRBJ2-3,TRBD2,TRBV7-3,TGTGCCAGCGCTCGACTAGCGAACCCAGATACGCAGTATTTT,CASARLANPDTQYF
NA,TRBJ1-1,NA,TRBV28,TGTGCCAGCAGTTTGGAGGAGAACACTGAAGCTTTCTTT,CASSLEENTEAFF
NA,TRBJ1-2,NA,TRBV19,TGTGCCAGTACCCCGAGGGAGATATTAGCTAACTATGGCTACACCTTC,CASTPREILANYGYTF
NA,TRBJ2-3,TRBD1,TRBV27,TGTGCCAGCACCCCCGGGACAGGAGGCACAGATACGCAGTATTTT,CASTPGTGGTDTQYF
NA,TRBJ1-2,TRBD1,TRBV2,TGTGCCAGCGGACAGGGGCTGTATTATGGCTACACCTTC,CASGQGLYYGYTF
NA,TRBJ2-1,TRBD2,TRBV11-2,TGTGCCAGCAGCCCTTCGGGACTAGCGGGATTCTCCTACAATGAGCAGTTCTTC,CASSPSGLAGFSYNEQFF
NA,TRBJ1-6,NA,TRBV7-2,TGTGCCAGCAGCTTAGGCTTTCAGTCACCCCTCCACTTT,CASSLGFQSPLHF
NA,TRBJ2-2,NA,TRBV7-2,TGTGCCAGCAGCTTAGGCTCGGGACTCAACACCGGGGAGCTGTTTTTT,CASSLGSGLNTGELFF
NA,TRBJ1-6,TRBD1,TRBV6-4,TGTGCCAGCAGTGCCGGGACAGGGGTAAATTCACCCCTCCACTTT,CASSAGTGVNSPLHF
once,TRBJ2-2,NA,TRBV6-5,TGTGCCAGCAGTTACGGTGCCAGGGCCACCGGGGAGCTGTTTTTT,CASSYGARATGELFF